This T cell receptor beta chain stems from a study of blood T cell repertoires in COVID-19. Between the trimmed V and J ends, which lost 4 bases and 4 bases, there was a span of 19 bases. Germline CDR1 reads KGHSH; CDR2 reads LQKENI. The CDR3 runs to 16 residues. Assay used: immunoSEQ multiplex PCR; TCRdb lists only in-frame clones, some missing. This table has approximately 75,000 clones, 65% to 90% appearing once. The sequence derives from a woman aged 45-65 years with acute or convalescent COVID-19. The sequenced sample consisted of peripheral blood. V and J are TRBV18 and TRBJ1-2; D may be TRBD1 (5 bases). CDR3 amino acids: CASSRLSRADPYGYTF. For the CDR3, the DNA is TGTGCCAGCTCACGGCTGTCCAGGGCCGATCCCTATGGCTACACCTTC.